The 26 T cell receptor beta chains below were found in one sample sequenced in a study of T cell responses to AZD1222 COVID-19 vaccine. The repertoire was sequenced with immunoSEQ multiplex PCR; TCRdb's copy has only in-frame clones and lacks some. The sample consists of 100,000 or so clones, around 87% of them appearing once. Sequencing used peripheral blood, obtained on day 0 of AZD1222 vaccination. The receptors were sampled from an adult in good health.

This chain links TRBV5-8 with TRBJ1-6, with no clear D. CDR3 size: 14 residues. V gave up 3 bases and J gave up 6 bases, with 10 bases separating them. Germline CDR1 SGHTS, CDR2 YDEGEE. The CDR3 nucleotides read TGTGCCAGCAGCTCCCGACGGCTTAATTCACCCCTCCACTTT. Translated: CASSSRRLNSPLHF.

The chain uses TRBV5-1 and TRBJ1-2, with a weak D call TRBD1 (6 bases). Trimming stripped 4 bases from V and 2 bases from J, with 15 bases between. This CDR3 is 15 amino acids long. Germline CDR1 and CDR2: SGHRS and YFSETQ. The CDR3 nucleotides read TGCGCCAGCAGCGCCCAAGGGGGGCAAAACTATGGCTACACCTTC. It translates to CASSAQGGQNYGYTF. Supplemented by reference TRBV5-1 and TRBJ1-2, the full variable domain reads KAGVTQTPRYLIKTRGQQVTLSCSPISGHRSVSWYQQTPGQGLQFLFEYFSETQRNKGNFPGRFSGRQFSNSRSEMNVSTLELGDSALYLCASSAQGGQNYGYTFGSGTRLTVV.

The rearrangement uses TRBV10-3 and TRBJ2-1, with 9 positions matching TRBD2. The germline gives CDR1 ENHRY, CDR2 SYGVKD. The junction had 4 bases not matched to a gene; V was cut back by 0 bases and J by 4 bases. This CDR3 comprises 16 residues. The CDR3 bases are TGTGCCATCAGTGAGTCGATTGCGGGGGGGTACAATGAGCAGTTCTTC. Its translation is CAISESIAGGYNEQFF.

This CDR3 is CASSSGLTQPQHF. CDR3 nucleotide sequence: TGTGCCAGTAGTTCGGGGCTCACCCAGCCCCAGCATTTT. This rearrangement joins TRBV19 to TRBJ1-5; weak D call: TRBD1 (5 bases). The V gene lost 5 bases and the J gene lost 7 bases, with 12 bases spanning the gap. Germline V gives CDR1 LNHDA, CDR2 SQIVND (reference sequence). The CDR3 has 13 residues.

A single count supports this clone. V and J are TRBV4-2 and TRBJ2-2; 10 bases match TRBD1. CDR1 is LGHNA and CDR2 is YNFKEQ in the germline V gene. CDR3 size: 16 residues. Trimming at V came to 8 bases and at J to 1 base, leaving 7 bases not matched to a gene. The CDR3 spells CASCPRTGGNTGELFF. CDR3 bases: TGTGCCAGCTGCCCCAGGACAGGGGGGAACACCGGGGAGCTGTTTTTT.

This chain joins TRBV7-2 and TRBJ1-4; no clear D. The CDR3 runs 14 residues. Per germline, CDR1 SGHTA and CDR2 FQGNSA. Trimming took 1 base from V and 6 from J, leaving 9 bases between them. The CDR3 nucleotides read TGTGCCAGCAGCTTAGACTTGACGCATGAAAAACTGTTTTTT. Protein product: CASSLDLTHEKLFF.

The V and J genes are TRBV19 and TRBJ1-2, with 10 bases aligning to TRBD1. Per germline, CDR1 LNHDA and CDR2 SQIVND (reference sequence). The V gene end was trimmed by 5 bases and the J gene end by 8 bases; junction bases not matched to a gene: 8. CDR3 length: 14 amino acids. For the CDR3, the DNA is TGTGCCAGTAGTTCGACAGGGGGCGCCGGGGGCTACACCTTC. Residues: CASSSTGGAGGYTF.

The CDR3 loop reads CASSQTGFGGSPLHF. CDR3 nucleotide sequence: TGTGCCAGCAGCCAAACAGGTTTCGGCGGTTCACCCCTCCACTTT. This chain joins TRBV3-1 (or the pseudogene TRBV3-2) and TRBJ1-6, with D possibly matching TRBD1 (5 bases). With 2 bases removed from V and 9 bases from J, the gap between germline ends came to 14 bases. This CDR3 is built from 15 residues. CDR1 and CDR2 (germline): LGHDT, YNNKEL (reference sequence).

The chain recombines TRBV27 with TRBJ1-6; D is undetermined. Trimming removed 6 bases from V and 0 bases from J, with 15 bases in between. The CDR3 runs to 17 residues. Per germline, CDR1 MNHEY and CDR2 SMNVEV (reference sequence). In DNA form, the CDR3 reads TGTGCCAGCAGCGGCGCCCCGACACGCTCCTATAATTCACCCCTCCACTTT. Protein sequence: CASSGAPTRSYNSPLHF.

J is TRBJ1-2 and V is TRBV23-1, with a weak D call TRBD1 (5 bases). TRBV23-1 is an ORF; its function is uncertain. The CDR3 has 17 residues. Trimming took 0 bases from V and 2 from J, leaving 16 bases between them. The CDR3 loop reads CASSQSSGGKGNYGYTF. The CDR3 nucleotides read TGCGCCAGCAGTCAATCCTCCGGCGGGAAGGGGAACTATGGCTACACCTTC.

The chain links TRBV19 to TRBJ1-6; D is perhaps TRBD1 (6 bases). V gave up 3 bases and J gave up 7 bases, with 16 bases separating them. This CDR3 has 16 amino acids. Per the germline V gene, CDR1 is LNHDA and CDR2 is SQIVND (reference sequence). The CDR3 DNA reads TGTGCCAGTAGTATGGGGATGGGCCAGGGGAATTCACCCCTCCACTTT. Protein sequence: CASSMGMGQGNSPLHF.

V and J are TRBV7-9 and TRBJ2-1; possible D gene TRBD2, 7 bases. Trimming took off 5 bases at V and 9 bases at J, with 23 bases between the two ends. This CDR3 region has 16 residues. CDR1 SEHNR and CDR2 FQNEAQ come from the germline V gene (reference sequence). The CDR3 bases are TGTGCCAGCAGCCAACTCCGGACGGGGGGCCTAGGTGAGCAGTTCTTC. Protein product: CASSQLRTGGLGEQFF.

This clone has only one observation. This chain uses TRBV2 with TRBJ2-2; no firm D call. The CDR3 length is 14 residues. V lost 8 bases to trimming and J lost 6 bases, with 16 bases between them. The germline CDR1 and CDR2 sequences are SNHLY and FYNNEI. DNA of the CDR3: TGTGCCAGCCGAGGACCAGGCGGTTCCGGGGAGCTGTTTTTT. It encodes CASRGPGGSGELFF.

The gene calls are TRBV5-5 and TRBJ2-1; D gene unclear. V lost 0 bases, J lost 0 bases, and 1 base lay in between. CDR1 and CDR2 (germline): SGHKS, YYEKEE (reference sequence). The CDR3 has 13 residues. The CDR3 loop reads CASSLASYNEQFF. CDR3 nucleotide sequence: TGTGCCAGCAGCTTGGCCTCCTACAATGAGCAGTTCTTC.

This chain connects TRBV5-1 to TRBJ2-2; 7 bases are a match to TRBD1. The V gene's germline CDR1 is SGHRS and CDR2 YFSETQ. This CDR3 comprises 14 residues. The ends lost 4 bases at V and 6 bases at J; junction bases unmatched: 6. The CDR3 here is CASSPNGQAGELFF. As DNA, the CDR3 is TGCGCCAGCAGCCCGAACGGACAGGCCGGGGAGCTGTTTTTT.

The chain is built from TRBV14 and TRBJ2-7, with a tentative D call TRBD1 (5 bases). The V and J ends lost 3 bases and 8 bases respectively, with 8 bases between them. Germline V gene data show CDR1 as SGHDN and CDR2 as FVKESK. The CDR3 contains 11 residues. The CDR3 nucleotides are TGTGCCAGCAGCCAGGGGCCTCAGCAGTACTTC. This sequence encodes CASSQGPQQYF.

About this clone: At one end the junction does not follow the germline gene, possibly because of a read error. The chain links TRBV4-2 to TRBJ2-7; a weak D match, TRBD1 (6 bases). The CDR3 contains 13 residues. Looked up from germline, CDR1 is LGHNA and CDR2 is YNFKEQ. Here the CDR3 reads CASSQDMGTLKGF. The DNA for the CDR3 is TGTGCCAGCAGCCAAGATATGGGGACACTAAAGGGGTTC.

V usage is TRBV3-1 (or the pseudogene TRBV3-2) and J usage is TRBJ1-6, with D unclear. The germline gives CDR1 LGHDT, CDR2 YNNKEL (reference sequence). The CDR3 contains 13 residues. Trimming pared 1 base from V and 12 bases from J, leaving 10 bases between. As DNA, the CDR3 is TGTGCCAGCAGCCAAGGCTCACCTTTACCCCTCCACTTT. This gives the protein CASSQGSPLPLHF.

The rearrangement joins TRBV6-5 to TRBJ1-6, with D maybe TRBD1 (6 bases). From germline, CDR1 is MNHEY and CDR2 SVGAGI. Trimming pared 8 bases from V and 5 bases from J, leaving 7 bases between. CDR3 length equals 12 residues. CDR3 coding DNA: TGTGCCAGCCGGGACAATAATTCACCCCTCCACTTT. This codes for CASRDNNSPLHF.

There are a few counts of this clone. This chain connects TRBV11-2 to TRBJ1-2; 8 bases agree with TRBD1. V trimming: 0 bases; J trimming: 5 bases; junction bases outside the gene matches: 14. The germline V gene has CDR1 SGHAT and CDR2 FQNNGV. CDR3 length: 18 amino acids. The CDR3 nucleotides are TGTGCCAGCAGCTTAGATGGCCGGAGGACAGGGCTGAAATATGGCTACACCTTC. This encodes CASSLDGRRTGLKYGYTF. The full variable domain, in which reference TRBV11-2 and TRBJ1-2 provide the parts outside the CDR3, is EAGVAQSPRYKIIEKRQSVAFWCNPISGHATLYWYQQILGQGPKLLIQFQNNGVVDDSQLPKDRFSAERLKGVDSTLKIQPAKLEDSAVYLCASSLDGRRTGLKYGYTFGSGTRLTVV.

There are a few counts of this clone. The genes are TRBV27 and TRBJ2-3; 8 bases map to TRBD2. Germline-derived CDR1 and CDR2 are MNHEY and SMNVEV (reference sequence). This CDR3 region has 14 residues. V lost 2 bases, J lost 3 bases, and 1 base stayed unmatched. The CDR3 sequence is CASSLQRGTDTQYF. CDR3 in DNA: TGTGCCAGCAGTTTACAGCGGGGGACAGATACGCAGTATTTT.

The chain uses TRBV3-1 (or the pseudogene TRBV3-2) and TRBJ1-2; D perhaps matches TRBD1 (6 bases). CDR3 length: 16 amino acids. V lost 0 bases to trimming and J lost 3 bases, with 14 bases between them. The germline gives CDR1 LGHDT, CDR2 YNNKEL (reference sequence). The CDR3 nucleotides read TGTGCCAGCAGCCAAGATGGGGGGGGGCGGCACTATGGCTACACCTTC. As protein: CASSQDGGGRHYGYTF.

The chain joins TRBV11-2 to TRBJ1-2, with D unclear. The CDR3 contains 12 residues. Germline V gene data show CDR1 as SGHAT and CDR2 as FQNNGV. The germline V and J ends were trimmed by 5 bases and 4 bases, with 8 bases remaining between them. The CDR3 DNA reads as TGTGCCAGCAGCCGGACGCCCTATGGCTACACCTTC. As protein: CASSRTPYGYTF. Looking up the rest from reference TRBV11-2 and TRBJ1-2 gives the full variable domain: EAGVAQSPRYKIIEKRQSVAFWCNPISGHATLYWYQQILGQGPKLLIQFQNNGVVDDSQLPKDRFSAERLKGVDSTLKIQPAKLEDSAVYLCASSRTPYGYTFGSGTRLTVV.

This chain links TRBV6-1 with TRBJ1-1; D gene ambiguous. CDR1 is MNHNS, CDR2 SASEGT, per germline. CDR3 length: 15 amino acids. V was trimmed by 3 bases and J by 0 bases, leaving 11 bases between them. The CDR3 DNA reads as TGTGCCAGCAGTGAGCTCGGGCGGATGAACACTGAAGCTTTCTTT. Translation gives CASSELGRMNTEAFF.

The chain's CDR3 is CASSQGGRAMNTEAFF. CDR3 DNA sequence: TGCGCCAGCAGCCAAGGGGGACGGGCTATGAACACTGAAGCTTTCTTT. This chain connects TRBV4-3 to TRBJ1-1; D might be TRBD1 (5 bases). The ends were cut back, 1 base at V and 0 bases at J, with 12 bases in the middle. This CDR3 has 16 amino acids. Germline CDR1 reads LGHNA; CDR2 reads YSLEER.

The gene calls are TRBV15 and TRBJ2-1; D not resolved. There are 14 residues in the CDR3. Looked up from germline, CDR1 is LNHNV and CDR2 is YYDKDF (reference sequence). V shed 3 bases and J shed 5 bases, with 11 bases lying between them. The CDR3 sequence is CATSSAWENNEQFF. CDR3 nucleotides: TGTGCCACCAGCAGCGCTTGGGAAAACAATGAGCAGTTCTTC.